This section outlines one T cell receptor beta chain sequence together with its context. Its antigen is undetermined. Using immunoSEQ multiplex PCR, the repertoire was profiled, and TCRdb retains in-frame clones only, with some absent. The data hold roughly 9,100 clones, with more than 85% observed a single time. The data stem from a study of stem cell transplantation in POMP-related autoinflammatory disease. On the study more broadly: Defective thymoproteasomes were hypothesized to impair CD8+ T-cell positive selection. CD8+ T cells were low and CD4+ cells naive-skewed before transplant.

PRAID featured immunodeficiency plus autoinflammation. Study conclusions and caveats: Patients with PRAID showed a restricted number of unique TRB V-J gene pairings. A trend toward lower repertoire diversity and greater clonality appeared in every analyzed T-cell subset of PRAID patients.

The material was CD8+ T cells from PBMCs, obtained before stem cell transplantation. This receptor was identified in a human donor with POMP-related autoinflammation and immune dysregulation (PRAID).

The CDR3 reads CASSRTAISSGNTIYF. In DNA, the CDR3 is TGTGCCAGCAGTCGGACGGCAATCTCCTCTGGAAACACCATATATTTT. This chain joins TRBV6-6 and TRBJ1-3; D is uncertain. Germline values: CDR1 MNHNY, CDR2 SVGAGI (reference sequence). The CDR3 is made up of 16 amino acids. V dropped 5 bases and J dropped 0 bases, with 14 bases sitting between them.